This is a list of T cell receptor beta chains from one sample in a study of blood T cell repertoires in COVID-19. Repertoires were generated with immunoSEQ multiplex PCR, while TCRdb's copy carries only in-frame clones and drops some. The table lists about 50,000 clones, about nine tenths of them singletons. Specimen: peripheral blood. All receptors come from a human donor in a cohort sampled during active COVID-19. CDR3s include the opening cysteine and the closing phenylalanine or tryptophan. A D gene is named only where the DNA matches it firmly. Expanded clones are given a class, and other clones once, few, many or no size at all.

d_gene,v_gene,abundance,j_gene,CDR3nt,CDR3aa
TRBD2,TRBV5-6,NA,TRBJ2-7,TGTGCCAGCAGCTTAGCGGGAATGAACGAGCAGTACTTC,CASSLAGMNEQYF
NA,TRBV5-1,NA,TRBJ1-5,TGCGCCAGCAGTGGCAGCAATCAGCCCCAGCATTTT,CASSGSNQPQHF
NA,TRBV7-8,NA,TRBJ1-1,TGTGCCAGCAGCTTGGACAGAAACACTGAAGCTTTCTTT,CASSLDRNTEAFF
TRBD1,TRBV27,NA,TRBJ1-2,TGTGCCAGCAGTCCCGGGACAGGGATGGCCTATGGCTACACCTTC,CASSPGTGMAYGYTF
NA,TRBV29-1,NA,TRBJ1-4,TGCAGCGTTGCAAGCAGGGCAACGGAAAAACTGTTTTTT,CSVASRATEKLFF
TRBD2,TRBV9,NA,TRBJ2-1,TGTGCCAGCAGTGGAAGCGCTAGCGGGGGCGATGAGCAGTTCTTC,CASSGSASGGDEQFF
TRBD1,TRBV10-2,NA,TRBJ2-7,TGCGCCAGCTGTAAGGGACAGGGACTCGAGCAGTACTTC,CASCKGQGLEQYF
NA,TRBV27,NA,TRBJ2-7,TGTGCCAGCAGTTCGGCAGGGTTAATTTATGAGCAGTACTTC,CASSSAGLIYEQYF
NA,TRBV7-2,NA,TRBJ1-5,TGTGCCAGCAGCCGGGACGGGACACCCCTTGGCGGCAATCAGCCCCAGCATTTT,CASSRDGTPLGGNQPQHF
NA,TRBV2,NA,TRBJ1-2,TGTGCCAGCAGTGAAGCGCTTGGGGGGACTTATGGCTACACCTTC,CASSEALGGTYGYTF
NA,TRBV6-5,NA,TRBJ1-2,TGTGCCAGCAGTCCTTGGCTGGGGGGAAACTATGGCTACACCTTC,CASSPWLGGNYGYTF
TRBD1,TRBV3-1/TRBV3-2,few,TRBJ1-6,TGTGCCAGCAGCCAAGGGACAGGGGGACGAAGGAATTCACCCCTCCACTTT,CASSQGTGGRRNSPLHF
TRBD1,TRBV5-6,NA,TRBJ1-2,TGTGCCAGCAGCATCCTACAGGGGGCAGCGTTGGATGGCTACACCTTC,CASSILQGAALDGYTF
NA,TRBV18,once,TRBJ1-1,TGTGCCAGCTCACCTACAGGGCCCACTGAAGCTTTCTTT,CASSPTGPTEAFF
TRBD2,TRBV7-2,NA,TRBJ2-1,TGTGCCAGCAGCTTAGACGGGGGGAGCTCCTACAATGAGCAGTTCTTC,CASSLDGGSSYNEQFF
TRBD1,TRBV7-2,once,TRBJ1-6,TGTGCCAGCAGCTTGACAGGGGCTCCGAATTCACCCCTCCACTTT,CASSLTGAPNSPLHF
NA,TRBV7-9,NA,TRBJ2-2,TGTGCCAGCAGCCCTTTCGTAGCCAGGGAGCTGTTTTTT,CASSPFVARELFF
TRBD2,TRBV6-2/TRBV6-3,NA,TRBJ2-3,TGTGCCAGCAGCCCCCCGGGAGGAAATACGCAGTATTTT,CASSPPGGNTQYF
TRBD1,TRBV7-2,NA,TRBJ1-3,TGTGCCAGCAGCCCACAGGGGGACGGAAACACCATATATTTT,CASSPQGDGNTIYF
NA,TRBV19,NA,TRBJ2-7,TGTGCCAGTAGTTCAGGAGGTATGGAAAGGCAGTACTTC,CASSSGGMERQYF
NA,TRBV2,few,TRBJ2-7,TGTGCCAGCAGTGATAGGGCCCCGAGGGACGAGCAGTACTTC,CASSDRAPRDEQYF
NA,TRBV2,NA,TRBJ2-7,TGTGCCAGCAGTCAGGGGGGACGAACCTACGAGCAGTACTTC,CASSQGGRTYEQYF
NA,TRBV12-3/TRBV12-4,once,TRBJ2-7,TGTGCCAGCAGTTTGGAGACTTACTACGAGCAGTACTTC,CASSLETYYEQYF
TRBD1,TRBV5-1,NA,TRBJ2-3,TGCGCCAGCAGCTTGGGGACAGGGGGCTGGACAGATACGCAGTATTTT,CASSLGTGGWTDTQYF
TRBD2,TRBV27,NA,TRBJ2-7,TGTGCCAGCAGACTAGCGGGGAGCTCCTACGAGCAGTACTTC,CASRLAGSSYEQYF
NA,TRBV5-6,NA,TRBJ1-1,TGTGCCAGCAGCTTGGGGGGAGGAACTGAAGCTTTCTTT,CASSLGGGTEAFF
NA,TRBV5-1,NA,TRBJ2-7,TGCGCCAGCAGCTCAGGCGGGTGGGGGCAGAGCGAGCAGTACTTC,CASSSGGWGQSEQYF
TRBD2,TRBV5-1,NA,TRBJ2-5,TGCGCCAGCAGCGTAAGGACTAGCCCAGAGACCCAGTACTTC,CASSVRTSPETQYF
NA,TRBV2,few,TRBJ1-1,TGTGCCAGCAAAAACGGGCAAAAGGGGATGAACACTGAAGCTTTCTTT,CASKNGQKGMNTEAFF
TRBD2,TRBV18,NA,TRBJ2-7,TGTGCCAGCTCACCGGGACTAGCGAACGACGAGCAGTACTTC,CASSPGLANDEQYF
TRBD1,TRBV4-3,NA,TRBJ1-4,TGCGCCAGCAGCCAGACAGTAAGGGACAGGGGGACGTTT,CASSQTVRDRGTF
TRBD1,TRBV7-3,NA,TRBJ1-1,TGTGCCAGCAGCCCCTCGGACAGGAACGACACTGAAGCTTTCTTT,CASSPSDRNDTEAFF
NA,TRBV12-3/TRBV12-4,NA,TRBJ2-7,TGTGCCAGCAGTATAGGGGCCAAGTACGAGCAGTACTTC,CASSIGAKYEQYF
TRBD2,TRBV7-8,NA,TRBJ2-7,TGTGCCAGCAGTCCCCTCGGCGGGAGCCACTCCTACGAGCAGTACTTC,CASSPLGGSHSYEQYF
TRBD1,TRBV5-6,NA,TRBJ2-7,TGTGCCAGCAGCTTGATGGGACAGGGATACTACGAGCAGTACTTC,CASSLMGQGYYEQYF
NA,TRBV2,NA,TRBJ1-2,TGTGCCAGCAGTGGGGGGCTAGACCTCTATGGCTACACCTTC,CASSGGLDLYGYTF
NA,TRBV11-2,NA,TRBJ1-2,TGTGCCAGCAGCTTAGGGGCCAGCTATGGCTACACCTTC,CASSLGASYGYTF
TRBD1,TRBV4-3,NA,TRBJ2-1,TGCGCCAGCAGCCCACACAGGGGTCATGAGCAGTTCTTC,CASSPHRGHEQFF
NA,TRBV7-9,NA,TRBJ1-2,TGTGCCAGCAGCCCCGGGAGGGGGGCGCAGAGGGGCTACACCTTC,CASSPGRGAQRGYTF